The 5 T cell receptor beta chains below were found in one sample sequenced in a study of regulatory T cells in long-lasting Graves disease. Documented time point: newly diagnosed GD, antithyroid drugs for less than 3 months. Construction of the TCR library relied on RNA isolated from PBMCs. For TCR beta, libraries came from iRepertoire HTBI primers and Arm-PCR of CDR3 regions. Via MiXCR, TCRdb re-called the multiplex PCR reads, giving one row per CDR3 protein. The sample lists 500,000 or so distinct CDR3 sequences, 15% to 20% occurring once. These same records also appear under a second study, on T cells in Graves' hyperthyroidism and ophthalmopathy.

The source was peripheral blood mononuclear cells (PBMCs), collected at new diagnosis, from a patient treated with antithyroid drugs. These receptors came from a woman aged 35-65 years with Graves disease.

This clonotype occurred a few times. The J gene is TRBJ1-6, the V gene TRBV10-3, with D uncertain. The germline V gene has CDR1 ENHRY and CDR2 SYGVKD. Trimming removed 0 bases at V and 10 bases at J, with 13 bases between. The CDR3 sequence is 15 residues long. CDR3 nucleotides: TGTGCCATCAGTGAGTCTCCTGAGAGTGGGTCACCCCTCCACTTT. This translates into CAISESPESGSPLHF.

The CDR3 DNA follows: TGTGCCAGCGCGTCAAGGGCCTATGGCTACACCTTC. Protein sequence: CASASRAYGYTF. The chain couples TRBV12-3 or TRBV12-4 to TRBJ1-2; D not resolved. The CDR3 loop spans 12 amino acids. Between the trimmed V and J ends, which lost 8 bases and 4 bases, there was a span of 11 bases.

This clonotype was counted a few times. One junction end disagrees with the germline gene, perhaps due to a read error. The chain joins TRBV7-8 to TRBJ2-1; 11 bases match TRBD1. Germline V gives CDR1 SGHVS, CDR2 FQNEAQ. This CDR3 region has 12 residues. The CDR3 nucleotides read TGTGCCAGCAGCCCCACGGACAGGGGGCCTGTCTTC. Its translation: CASSPTDRGPVF. Full variable domain (missing parts from reference TRBV7-8 and TRBJ2-1): GAGVSQSPRYKVAKRGQDVALRCDPISGHVSLFWYQQALGQGPEFLTYFQNEAQLDKSGLPSDRFFAERPEGSVSTLKIQRTQQEDSAVYLCASSPTDRGPVFGPGTRLTVL.

This clonotype was seen ten or more times. The chain uses TRBV5-1 and TRBJ2-7; tentatively, D is TRBD1 (6 bases). The germline CDR1 and CDR2 sequences are SGHRS and YFSETQ. Trimming removed 4 bases at V and 7 bases at J, with 9 bases between. This CDR3 is 11 amino acids long. CDR3 bases: TGCGCCAGCAGCCCCGGACAGGAGCAGTACTTC. This gives the protein CASSPGQEQYF. Supplemented by reference TRBV5-1 and TRBJ2-7, the full variable domain reads KAGVTQTPRYLIKTRGQQVTLSCSPISGHRSVSWYQQTPGQGLQFLFEYFSETQRNKGNFPGRFSGRQFSNSRSEMNVSTLELGDSALYLCASSPGQEQYFGPGTRLTVT.

The V call is TRBV5-4, the J call TRBJ2-2; weak D call: TRBD1 (6 bases). Germline CDR1 is SGHNT and CDR2 is YYREEE (reference sequence). The germline V and J ends were trimmed by 4 bases and 4 bases, with 17 bases remaining between them. CDR3 length: 16 residues. CDR3 residues: CASSPSVGAVTGELFF. As DNA, the CDR3 is TGTGCCAGCAGCCCCAGCGTGGGGGCAGTCACCGGGGAGCTGTTTTTT. Combining the CDR3 with reference TRBV5-4 and TRBJ2-2 gives the whole variable domain ETGVTQSPTHLIKTRGQQVTLRCSSQSGHNTVSWYQQALGQGPQFIFQYYREEENGRGNFPPRFSGLQFPNYSSELNVNALELDDSALYLCASSPSVGAVTGELFFGEGSRLTVL.